The 14 T cell receptor beta chains below were found in one sample sequenced in a study of response to subunit inactivated influenza vaccine. MiXCR was run by TCRdb on the RT-PCR reads, yielding one entry per CDR3 protein. The sample lists about 540,000 distinct CDR3 sequences, around 25% occurring once. These data were also filed under a second study, of T cells expressing NK-cell markers. This second study says: Scientists made TCR beta cDNA using 5'RACE template switching with UMIs.

Sample: CD4+ T cells sorted from PBMCs, taken 11 to 12 days after vaccination. Receptors were obtained from a man in his forties or fifties who received an inactivated influenza vaccine.

In its sample, this clonotype was seen a few times. The chain joins TRBV5-1 to TRBJ2-2; TRBD1 agrees at 8 bases. This CDR3 is built from 15 residues. V lost 4 bases and J lost 6; bases outside the gene matches: 8. Per germline, CDR1 SGHRS and CDR2 YFSETQ. For the CDR3, the DNA is TGCGCCAGCAGCCCAGGACAGGGAATAGCCGGGGAGCTGTTTTTT. Amino acids: CASSPGQGIAGELFF.

This clonotype was seen a handful of times. CDR3 DNA sequence: TGTGCCAGCAGCTCAAGGCTAGGTGGTGGGGCCAACGTCCTGACTTTC. As protein: CASSSRLGGGANVLTF. This rearrangement joins TRBV7-2 to TRBJ2-6, with no clear D. The V gene's germline CDR1 is SGHTA and CDR2 FQGNSA. This CDR3 region has 16 residues. The germline V and J ends were trimmed by 4 bases and 3 bases, with 13 bases remaining between them. The whole variable domain, remainder taken from reference TRBV7-2 and TRBJ2-6, is GAGVSQSPSNKVTEKGKDVELRCDPISGHTALYWYRQSLGQGLEFLIYFQGNSAPDKSGLPSDRFSAERTGGSVSTLTIQRTQQEDSAVYLCASSSRLGGGANVLTFGAGSRLTVL.

V is TRBV5-1 and J is TRBJ2-3; 7 bases match TRBD2. J was trimmed by 2 bases and V by 1 base; bases with no gene match: 10. Looked up from germline, CDR1 is SGHRS and CDR2 is YFSETQ. The CDR3 runs 17 residues. In DNA, the CDR3 is TGCGCCAGCAGCTTGTTGGGCCTAGCGGAGATCACAGATACGCAGTATTTT. Amino acid sequence: CASSLLGLAEITDTQYF.

This clonotype appeared a few times. A much bigger clone sits one base away, suggesting this may be a read error. The chain uses TRBV6-2 or TRBV6-3 and TRBJ1-2, with 7 bases lining up with TRBD1. This CDR3 contains 12 residues. Germline V CDR1 and CDR2: MNHEY, SVGEGT. Trimming at V came to 5 bases and at J to 4 bases, leaving 1 base not matched to a gene. CDR3 nucleotide sequence: TGTGCCAGCAGTGGGACAGTCTATGGCTACACCTTC. Translation: CASSGTVYGYTF.

This chain uses TRBV12-3 or TRBV12-4 with TRBJ2-7, with unresolved D. Trimming cost V 7 bases and J 6 bases, with 19 bases left between them. This CDR3 comprises 14 residues. This CDR3 reads CASTPGPRTSEQYF. For the CDR3, the DNA is TGTGCCAGCACCCCCGGGCCCCGCACCTCCGAGCAGTACTTC.

V gene TRBV20-1 combines with J gene TRBJ2-4, with TRBD1 matching 7 bases. CDR1 and CDR2 from the germline V gene are DFQATT and SNEGSKA (reference sequence). Germline trimming cut 0 bases from V and 3 bases from J; bases unmatched to any gene: 8. The CDR3 spans 16 residues. The CDR3 here is CSARDFRRDSKNIQYF. The CDR3 DNA reads TGCAGTGCTAGAGATTTTCGCCGGGACAGCAAAAACATTCAGTACTTC.

This clonotype was recorded many times. The chain recombines TRBV14 with TRBJ1-5; tentative D call: TRBD1 (5 bases). V lost 4 bases to trimming and J lost 3 bases, with 10 bases between them. The CDR3 sequence is 14 residues long. Per the germline V gene, CDR1 is SGHDN and CDR2 is FVKESK. The CDR3 coding sequence is TGTGCCAGCAGCCCCGGGACCTCCAATCAGCCCCAGCATTTT. Translation gives CASSPGTSNQPQHF.

The chain employs TRBV7-9 and TRBJ2-7; the D gene is possibly TRBD2 (6 bases). CDR3 length: 13 amino acids. V was shortened by 5 bases and J by 0 bases, with 8 bases between the two germline ends. From germline, CDR1 is SEHNR and CDR2 FQNEAQ (reference sequence). The DNA of the CDR3 is TGTGCCAGCAGCAGGACTACCTCCTACGAGCAGTACTTC. Translated, it gives CASSRTTSYEQYF.

There are a few counts of this clonotype. The CDR3 DNA reads as TGTGCCAGCACCAAGCTACTGGGAAACAGCTACAATGAGCAGTTCTTC. It yields the protein CASTKLLGNSYNEQFF. V usage is TRBV12-3 or TRBV12-4 and J usage is TRBJ2-1, with D hard to call. Between the trimmed V and J ends, which lost 7 bases and 3 bases, there was a span of 19 bases. CDR3 length equals 16 residues.

There are many counts of this clonotype. This chain links TRBV4-2 with TRBJ2-5; no reliable D call. CDR3 length: 15 residues. V gave up 0 bases and J gave up 5 bases, with 13 bases separating them. Germline V gene data show CDR1 as LGHNA and CDR2 as YNFKEQ. The CDR3 loop is CASSQDLIMGETQYF. The DNA of the CDR3 is TGTGCCAGCAGCCAAGATTTGATCATGGGGGAGACCCAGTACTTC.

This clonotype was picked up many times. The chain uses TRBV7-9 and TRBJ2-3, with TRBD2 identical over 9 bases. Trimming at V came to 5 bases and at J to 4 bases, leaving 10 bases not matched to a gene. CDR3 length equals 16 residues. Looked up from germline, CDR1 is SEHNR and CDR2 is FQNEAQ (reference sequence). CDR3 protein: CASSPRSSSGADTQYF. CDR3 sequence (DNA): TGTGCCAGCAGCCCACGCTCATCTAGCGGGGCAGATACGCAGTATTTT. Supplemented by reference TRBV7-9 and TRBJ2-3, the full variable domain reads DTGVSQNPRHKITKRGQNVTFRCDPISEHNRLYWYRQTLGQGPEFLTYFQNEAQLEKSRLLSDRFSAERPKGSFSTLEIQRTEQGDSAMYLCASSPRSSSGADTQYFGPGTRLTVL.

This clonotype was counted only a few times. The chain recombines TRBV4-1 with TRBJ1-5; 9 bases fit TRBD1. The CDR3 length is 17 residues. The germline gives CDR1 MGHRA, CDR2 YSYEKL. The V segment lost 0 bases and the J segment 7 bases; nucleotides outside the gene matches: 10. The chain's CDR3 is CASSQDVAGTGRQPQHF. The CDR3 DNA follows: TGCGCCAGCAGCCAAGATGTCGCCGGGACAGGGCGACAGCCCCAGCATTTT.

This clonotype has just a few counts. The chain combines TRBV10-3 with TRBJ2-5; D might be TRBD1 (5 bases). The germline gives CDR1 ENHRY, CDR2 SYGVKD. The CDR3 sequence is 14 residues long. V lost 7 bases and J lost 1, with 13 bases in between. CDR3 sequence reads: CAITGHPTQETQYF. DNA of the CDR3: TGTGCCATCACCGGACACCCCACCCAAGAGACCCAGTACTTC.

The CDR3 spells CSASQATSRYNEQFF. CDR3 coding DNA: TGCAGTGCTAGTCAGGCTACGTCTCGTTACAATGAGCAGTTCTTC. This chain joins TRBV20-1 and TRBJ2-1; no firm D call. V shed 3 bases and J shed 4 bases, with 16 bases lying between them. This CDR3 has 15 amino acids. From germline, CDR1 is DFQATT and CDR2 SNEGSKA (reference sequence).